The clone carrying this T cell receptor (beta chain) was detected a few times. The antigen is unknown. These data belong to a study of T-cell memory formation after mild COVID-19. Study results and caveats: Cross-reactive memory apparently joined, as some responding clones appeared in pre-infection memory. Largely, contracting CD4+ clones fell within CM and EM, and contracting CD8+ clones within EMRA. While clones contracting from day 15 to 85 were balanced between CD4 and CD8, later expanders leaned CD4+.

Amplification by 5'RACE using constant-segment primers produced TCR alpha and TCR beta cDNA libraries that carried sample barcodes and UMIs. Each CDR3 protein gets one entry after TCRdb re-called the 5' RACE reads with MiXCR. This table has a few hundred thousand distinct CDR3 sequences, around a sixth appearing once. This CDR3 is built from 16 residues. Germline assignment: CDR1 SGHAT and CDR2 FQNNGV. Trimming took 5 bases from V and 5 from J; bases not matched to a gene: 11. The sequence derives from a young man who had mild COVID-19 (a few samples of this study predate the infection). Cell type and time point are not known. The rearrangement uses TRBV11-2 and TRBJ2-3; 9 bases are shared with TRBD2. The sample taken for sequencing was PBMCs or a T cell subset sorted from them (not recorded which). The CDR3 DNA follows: TGTGCCAGCAGCCTAGGCGGGCTAGCGGGGCTAGATACGCAGTATTTT. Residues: CASSLGGLAGLDTQYF.